The T cell receptor (beta chain) described here comes from a study of shared clonotypes between healthy human individuals. V dropped 9 bases and J dropped 8; count of bases not matched to a gene: 9. Germline V gene sequence: CDR1 LNHDA, CDR2 SQIVND (reference sequence). This CDR3 region has 13 residues. This clone was seen a single time. Method: immunoSEQ multiplex PCR; TCRdb's copy keeps in-frame clones and lacks some. Found here are about 1 million clones, about 75% of them singletons; the top ten hold 1.4% to 1.5%. The specimen was memory CD4+ T cells sorted from blood. The sample's subset: CD45RA-negative fraction. This receptor was obtained from a young man in good health. The rearrangement joins TRBV19 to TRBJ1-2; 10 bases match TRBD1. CDR3 coding DNA: TGTGCCAGCCGGGACAGGGGTTTCGAGGGCTACACCTTC. Translation: CASRDRGFEGYTF.